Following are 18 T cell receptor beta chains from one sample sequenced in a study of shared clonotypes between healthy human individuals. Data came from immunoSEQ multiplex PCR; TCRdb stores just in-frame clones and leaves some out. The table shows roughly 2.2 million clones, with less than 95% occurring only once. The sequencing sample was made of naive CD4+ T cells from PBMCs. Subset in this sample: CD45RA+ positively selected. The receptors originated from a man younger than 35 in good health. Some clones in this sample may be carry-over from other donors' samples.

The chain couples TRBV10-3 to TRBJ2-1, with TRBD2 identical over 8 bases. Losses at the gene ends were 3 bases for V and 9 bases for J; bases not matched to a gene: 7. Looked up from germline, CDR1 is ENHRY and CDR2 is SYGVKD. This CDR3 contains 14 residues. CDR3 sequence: CAISDTPAGGEQFF. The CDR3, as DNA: TGTGCCATCAGTGATACCCCGGCGGGGGGTGAGCAGTTCTTC.

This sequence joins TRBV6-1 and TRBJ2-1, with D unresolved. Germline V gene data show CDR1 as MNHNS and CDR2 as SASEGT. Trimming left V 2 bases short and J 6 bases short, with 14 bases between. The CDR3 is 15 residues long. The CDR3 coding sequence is TGTGCCAGCAGTGAACGGTCGGTTATTAGCAATGAGCAGTTCTTC. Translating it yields CASSERSVISNEQFF.

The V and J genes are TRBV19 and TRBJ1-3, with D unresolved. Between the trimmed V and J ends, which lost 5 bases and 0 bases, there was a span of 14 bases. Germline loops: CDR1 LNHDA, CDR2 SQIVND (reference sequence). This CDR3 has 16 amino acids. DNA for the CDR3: TGTGCCAGTAGTCCACGCAGGCGCTTCTCTGGAAACACCATATATTTT. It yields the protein CASSPRRRFSGNTIYF.

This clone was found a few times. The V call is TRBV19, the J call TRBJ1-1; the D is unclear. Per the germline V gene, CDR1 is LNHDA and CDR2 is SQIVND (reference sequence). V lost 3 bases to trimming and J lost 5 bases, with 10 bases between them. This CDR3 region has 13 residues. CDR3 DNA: TGTGCCAGTAGTATTCTGAAGGGAACTGAAGCTTTCTTT. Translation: CASSILKGTEAFF.

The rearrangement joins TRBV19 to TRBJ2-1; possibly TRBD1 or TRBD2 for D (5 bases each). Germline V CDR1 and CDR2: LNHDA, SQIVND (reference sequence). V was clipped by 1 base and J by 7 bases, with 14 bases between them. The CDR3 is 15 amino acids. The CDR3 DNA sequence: TGTGCCAGTAGTATAGTGGCAGGGTGGAGGAATGAGCAGTTCTTC. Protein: CASSIVAGWRNEQFF. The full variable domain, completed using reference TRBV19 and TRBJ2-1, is DGGITQSPKYLFRKEGQNVTLSCEQNLNHDAMYWYRQDPGQGLRLIYYSQIVNDFQKGDIAEGYSVSREKKESFPLTVTSAQKNPTAFYLCASSIVAGWRNEQFFGPGTRLTVL.

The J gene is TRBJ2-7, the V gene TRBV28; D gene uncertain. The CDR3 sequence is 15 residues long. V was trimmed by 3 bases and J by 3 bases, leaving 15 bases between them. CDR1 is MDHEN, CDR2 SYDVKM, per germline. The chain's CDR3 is CASSLWGSNVYEQYF. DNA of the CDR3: TGTGCCAGCAGTTTGTGGGGTTCCAATGTCTACGAGCAGTACTTC.

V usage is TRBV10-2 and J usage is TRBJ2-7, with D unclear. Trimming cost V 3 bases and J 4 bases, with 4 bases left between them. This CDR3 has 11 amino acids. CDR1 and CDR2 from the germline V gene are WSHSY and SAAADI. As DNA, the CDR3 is TGCGCCAGCAGTGAACGGTACGAGCAGTACTTC. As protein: CASSERYEQYF.

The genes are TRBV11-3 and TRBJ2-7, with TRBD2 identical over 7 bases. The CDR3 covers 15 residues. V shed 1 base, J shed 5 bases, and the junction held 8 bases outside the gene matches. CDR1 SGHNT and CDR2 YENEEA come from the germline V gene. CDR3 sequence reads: CASSLGSAGANEQYF. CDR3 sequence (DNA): TGTGCCAGCAGCTTAGGGTCGGCGGGAGCGAACGAGCAGTACTTC. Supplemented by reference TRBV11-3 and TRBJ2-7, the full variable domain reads EAGVVQSPRYKIIEKKQPVAFWCNPISGHNTLYWYLQNLGQGPELLIRYENEEAVDDSQLPKDRFSAERLKGVDSTLKIQPAELGDSAVYLCASSLGSAGANEQYFGPGTRLTVT.

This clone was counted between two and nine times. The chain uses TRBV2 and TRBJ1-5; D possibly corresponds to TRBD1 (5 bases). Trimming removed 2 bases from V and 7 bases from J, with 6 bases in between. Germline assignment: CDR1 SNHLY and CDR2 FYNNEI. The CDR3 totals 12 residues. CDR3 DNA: TGTGCCAGCAGTGAACGGGGCCAGCCCCAGCATTTT. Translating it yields CASSERGQPQHF.

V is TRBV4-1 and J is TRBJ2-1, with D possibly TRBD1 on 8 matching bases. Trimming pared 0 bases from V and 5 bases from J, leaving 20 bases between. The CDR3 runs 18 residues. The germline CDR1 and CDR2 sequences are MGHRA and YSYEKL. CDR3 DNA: TGCGCCAGCAGCCAAGAATACTCGGGAGGACAGGGCCACAATGAGCAGTTCTTC. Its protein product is CASSQEYSGGQGHNEQFF.

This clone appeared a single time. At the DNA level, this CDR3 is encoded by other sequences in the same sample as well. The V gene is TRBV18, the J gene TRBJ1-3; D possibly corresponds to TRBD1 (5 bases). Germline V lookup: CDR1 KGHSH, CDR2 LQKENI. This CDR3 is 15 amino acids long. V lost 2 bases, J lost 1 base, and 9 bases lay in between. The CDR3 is CASSPVSGSGNTIYF. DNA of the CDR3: TGTGCCAGCTCACCAGTGTCAGGGTCTGGAAACACCATATATTTT.

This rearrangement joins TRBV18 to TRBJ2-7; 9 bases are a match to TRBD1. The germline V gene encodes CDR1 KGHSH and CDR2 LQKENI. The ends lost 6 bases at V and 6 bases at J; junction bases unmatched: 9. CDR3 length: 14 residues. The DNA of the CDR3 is TGTGCCAGCTCTCAGGGACAGGGAGGAGGCGAGCAGTACTTC. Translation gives CASSQGQGGGEQYF.

The DNA of the CDR3 is TGTGCCAGCAGTGTTGGGGATGAAAAACTGTTTTTT. Amino acids: CASSVGDEKLFF. The V and J genes are TRBV2 and TRBJ1-4; D not certain. CDR3 size: 12 residues. Germline CDR1 and CDR2: SNHLY and FYNNEI. The V end lost 4 bases, the J end lost 6 bases, and 6 bases lay between the germline ends.

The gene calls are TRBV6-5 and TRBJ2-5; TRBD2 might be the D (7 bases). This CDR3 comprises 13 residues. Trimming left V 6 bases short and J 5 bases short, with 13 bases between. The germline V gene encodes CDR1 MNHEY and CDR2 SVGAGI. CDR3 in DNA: TGTGCCAGCAGCCCGGGGGGCACTGAGACCCAGTACTTC. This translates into CASSPGGTETQYF.

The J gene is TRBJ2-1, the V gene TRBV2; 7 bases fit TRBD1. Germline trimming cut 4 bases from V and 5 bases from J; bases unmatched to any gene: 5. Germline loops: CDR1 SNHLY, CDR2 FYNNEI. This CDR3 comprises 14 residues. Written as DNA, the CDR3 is TGTGCCAGCAGTGCAGGGGGTCGGGACAATGAGCAGTTCTTC. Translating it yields CASSAGGRDNEQFF.

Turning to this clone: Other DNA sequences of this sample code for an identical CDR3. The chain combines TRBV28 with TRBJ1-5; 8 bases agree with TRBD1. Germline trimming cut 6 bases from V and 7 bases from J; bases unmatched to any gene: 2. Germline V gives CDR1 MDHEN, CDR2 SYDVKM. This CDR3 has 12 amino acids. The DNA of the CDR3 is TGTGCCAGCAGGGCAGGGGGCCAGCCCCAGCATTTT. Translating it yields CASRAGGQPQHF. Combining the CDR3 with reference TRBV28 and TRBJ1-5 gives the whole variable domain DVKVTQSSRYLVKRTGEKVFLECVQDMDHENMFWYRQDPGLGLRLIYFSYDVKMKEKGDIPEGYSVSREKKERFSLILESASTNQTSMYLCASRAGGQPQHFGDGTRLSIL.

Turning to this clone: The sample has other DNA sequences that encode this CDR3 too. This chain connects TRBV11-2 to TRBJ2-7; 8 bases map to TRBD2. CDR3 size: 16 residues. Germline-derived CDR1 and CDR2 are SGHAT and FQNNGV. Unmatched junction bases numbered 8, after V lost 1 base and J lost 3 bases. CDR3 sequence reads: CASSLGGLAGIYEQYF. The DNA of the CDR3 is TGTGCCAGCAGCTTAGGAGGGCTAGCGGGCATCTACGAGCAGTACTTC.

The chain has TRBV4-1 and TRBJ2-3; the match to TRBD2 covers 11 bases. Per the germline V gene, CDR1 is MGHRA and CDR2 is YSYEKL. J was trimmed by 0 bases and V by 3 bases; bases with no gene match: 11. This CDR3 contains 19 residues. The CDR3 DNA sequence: TGCGCCAGCAGCCAGGGAACTAGCGGGAGTTACCTTAGCACAGATACGCAGTATTTT. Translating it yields CASSQGTSGSYLSTDTQYF.